The subject of this entry is one T cell receptor beta chain. What it binds is not known. V lost 4 bases to trimming and J lost 4 bases, with 10 bases between them. Germline V lookup: CDR1 GTSNPN, CDR2 SVGIG (reference sequence). This CDR3 region has 12 residues. The method was immunoSEQ multiplex PCR; TCRdb's version includes in-frame clones alone and lacks a portion of them. The data hold roughly 18,000 clones, with 79% observed a single time. The data stem from a study of CD4 T cells in relation to SARS-CoV-2 and coronaviruses. Study conclusions and caveats: Monoreactive clones expanded significantly more to SARS-CoV-2 than crossreactive clones did.

CD4+ T cells from unexposed donors were obtained before the COVID-19 pandemic (2011-2018). After roughly ten days of culture, CD4+ T cells were isolated. The receptor was derived from a human donor in good health. Sequencing was carried out using CD4+ T cells from PBMCs, cultured in vitro. The rearrangement uses TRBV30 and TRBJ1-2, with D perhaps TRBD1 (6 bases). The CDR3 DNA sequence: TGTGCCTGGACAGGGGCAGGCTATGGCTACACCTTC. This gives the protein CAWTGAGYGYTF.